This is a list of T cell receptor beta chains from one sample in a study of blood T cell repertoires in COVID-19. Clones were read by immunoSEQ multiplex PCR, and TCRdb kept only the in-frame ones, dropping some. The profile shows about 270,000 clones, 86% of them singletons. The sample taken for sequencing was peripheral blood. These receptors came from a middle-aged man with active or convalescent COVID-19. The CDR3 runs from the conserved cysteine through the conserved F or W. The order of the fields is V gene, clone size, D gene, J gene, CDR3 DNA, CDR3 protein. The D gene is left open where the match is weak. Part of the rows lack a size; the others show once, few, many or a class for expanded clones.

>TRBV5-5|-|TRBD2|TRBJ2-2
TGTGCCAGCAGCTTTCCTACTAGCGGATTGATAGGGGGGGAGCTGTTTTTT
CASSFPTSGLIGGELFF
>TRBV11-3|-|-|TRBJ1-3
TGTGCCAGCAGCTTAGATCCCGGCTCTGGAAACACCATATATTTT
CASSLDPGSGNTIYF
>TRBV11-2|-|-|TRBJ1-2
TGTGCCAGCAGGGCGGGGGGCCTTTATGGCTACACCTTC
CASRAGGLYGYTF
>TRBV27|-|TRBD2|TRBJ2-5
TGTGCCAGCTCGTCTGGAGGGAGGGCCTCGAAGACCCAGTACTTC
CASSSGGRASKTQYF
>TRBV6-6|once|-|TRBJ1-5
TGTGCCAGCAGTTATAGCGGGGAGATCTATCAGCCCCAGCATTTT
CASSYSGEIYQPQHF
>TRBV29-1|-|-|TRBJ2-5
TGCAGCGTCCCGACAGGTTCGCAAGAGACCCAGTACTTC
CSVPTGSQETQYF
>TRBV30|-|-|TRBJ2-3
TGTGCCTGGAGTGTAGGGGCCACAGATACGCAGTATTTT
CAWSVGATDTQYF
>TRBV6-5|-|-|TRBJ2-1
TGTGCCAGCAGCAATCTAGAATACAATGAGCAGTTCTTC
CASSNLEYNEQFF
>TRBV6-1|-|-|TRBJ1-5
TGTGCCAGCAGTGAAATAGGACATGATAGCAATCAGCCCCAGCATTTT
CASSEIGHDSNQPQHF
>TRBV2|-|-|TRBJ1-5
TGTGCCAGCAGTGTACTAGGAAGCAATCAGCCCCAGCATTTT
CASSVLGSNQPQHF
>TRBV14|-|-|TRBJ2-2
TGTGCCAGCAGCCAAGTTCGAGGGATCGGGGAGCTGTTTTTT
CASSQVRGIGELFF
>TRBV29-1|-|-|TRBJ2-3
TGCAGCGTTCGTAGGGGGGGGACTAGCACAGATACGCAGTATTTT
CSVRRGGTSTDTQYF
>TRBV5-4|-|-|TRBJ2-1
TGTGCCAGCAGCTTGGAACAGTCCTCCTACAATGAGCAGTTCTTC
CASSLEQSSYNEQFF
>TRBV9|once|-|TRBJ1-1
TGTGCCAGCAGCCCCCCGGGAGACACTGAAGCTTTCTTT
CASSPPGDTEAFF
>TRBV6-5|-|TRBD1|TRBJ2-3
TGTGCCAGCAGCCGGGACAGATACACAGATACGCAGTATTTT
CASSRDRYTDTQYF
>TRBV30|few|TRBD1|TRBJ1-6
TGTGCCTACCACAGGGGTAGGAATTCACCCCTCCACTTT
CAYHRGRNSPLHF
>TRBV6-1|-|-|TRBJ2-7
TGTGCCAGCAGTGAAAGTGGTGCAGGTCTCTCCTACGAGCAGTACTTC
CASSESGAGLSYEQYF
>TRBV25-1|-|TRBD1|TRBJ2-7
TGTGCCAGTAGTAAGGGGGACAGGGTACGGGAGCAGTACTTC
CASSKGDRVREQYF
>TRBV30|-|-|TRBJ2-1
TGTGCCTGGGAACGGGATCAATCGGGGGATGAGCAGTTCTTC
CAWERDQSGDEQFF
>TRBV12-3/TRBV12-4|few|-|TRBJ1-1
TGTGCCAGCAGTTTAGGAGGGCCCACTGAAGCTTTCTTT
CASSLGGPTEAFF
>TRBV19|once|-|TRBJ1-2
TGTGCCAGTAGTATAGGCACAGGTCCCTATGGCTACACCTTC
CASSIGTGPYGYTF
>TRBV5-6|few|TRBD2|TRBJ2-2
TGTGCCAGCAGCCCAGGACTAGCGGGAGGATCCGGGGAGCTGTTTTTT
CASSPGLAGGSGELFF
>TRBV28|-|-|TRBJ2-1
TGTGCCAGCAGATTCGGAGGACACAATGAGCAGTTCTTC
CASRFGGHNEQFF
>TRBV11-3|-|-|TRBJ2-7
TGTGCCAGCAGCATCAGGGTAGGGACCTACGAGCAGTACTTC
CASSIRVGTYEQYF
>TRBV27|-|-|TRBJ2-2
TGTGCCAGCAGTTGGTCCCGGTCGAACACCGGGGAGCTGTTTTTT
CASSWSRSNTGELFF
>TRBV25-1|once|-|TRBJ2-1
TGTGCCAGCAGTGAATATTTCGGAGAAAGGAATGAGCAGTTCTTC
CASSEYFGERNEQFF
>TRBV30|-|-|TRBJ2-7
TGTGCCTGGAAATCTGGCCCCCACGAGCAGTACTTC
CAWKSGPHEQYF
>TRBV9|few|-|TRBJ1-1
TGTGCCAGCAGCGTAGGGGTGACAGACCGAGCTTTCTTT
CASSVGVTDRAFF
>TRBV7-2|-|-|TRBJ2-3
TGTGCCAGCAGCTTATCCCAACTAGCCGACCGGGGGGATACGCAGTATTTT
CASSLSQLADRGDTQYF
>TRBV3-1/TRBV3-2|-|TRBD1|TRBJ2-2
TGTGCCAGCAGCCGGGGACAGGGGGGCACCGGGGAGCTGTTTTTT
CASSRGQGGTGELFF
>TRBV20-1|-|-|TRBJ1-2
TGCAGTGCTAGAGCGGTGGGCTACACCTTC
CSARAVGYTF
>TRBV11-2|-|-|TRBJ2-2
TGTGCCAGCAGCTCACCTCTATCGTTACGGGACACCGGGGAGCTGTTTTTT
CASSSPLSLRDTGELFF
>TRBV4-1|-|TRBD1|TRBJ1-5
TGCGCCAGCAGCCGGGACAGGGGGAATCAGCCCCAGCATTTT
CASSRDRGNQPQHF
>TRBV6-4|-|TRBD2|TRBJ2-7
TGTGCCAGCAGTGAAGTAGCGGGATTCGGCTACGAGCAGTACTTC
CASSEVAGFGYEQYF
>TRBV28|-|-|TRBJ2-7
TGTGCCAGCAGCGAAACGACCGGGACACACTACGAGCAGTACTTC
CASSETTGTHYEQYF
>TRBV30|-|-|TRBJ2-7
TGTGCCTGGAGTGGAGGATTAGCGGAACTCTCCTACGAGCAGTACTTC
CAWSGGLAELSYEQYF
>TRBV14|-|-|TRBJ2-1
TGTGCCAGCAGCCAAGGGATAGGGACTTTTATCTCCTACAATGAGCAGTTCTTC
CASSQGIGTFISYNEQFF
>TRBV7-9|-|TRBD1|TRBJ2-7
TGTGCCAGCCTGGGCGGACAGGGAATCTACGAGCAGTACTTC
CASLGGQGIYEQYF
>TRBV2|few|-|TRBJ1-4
TGTGCCAGCAATCATGACACCACTAATGAAAAACTGTTTTTT
CASNHDTTNEKLFF
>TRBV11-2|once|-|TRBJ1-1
TGTGCCAGCAGCCCAAGAGGGGGATTTGAAGCTTTCTTT
CASSPRGGFEAFF
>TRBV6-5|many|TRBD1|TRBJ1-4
TGTGCCAGCAGGCCACAGGGGCTAAGTGAAAAACTGTTTTTT
CASRPQGLSEKLFF
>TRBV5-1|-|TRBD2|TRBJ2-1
TGCGCCAGCAGCTTGGAAATGGCGGGAGGGACGAATGAGCAGTTCTTC
CASSLEMAGGTNEQFF
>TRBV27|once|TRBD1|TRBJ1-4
TGTGCCAGCAAAAGGGGACAGGCGCCGGAAAAACTGTTTTTT
CASKRGQAPEKLFF
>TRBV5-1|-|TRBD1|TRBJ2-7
TGCGCCAGCAGCCCAGGGACAGGGGGGGCCTACGAGCAGTACTTC
CASSPGTGGAYEQYF
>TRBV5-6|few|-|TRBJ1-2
TGTGCCAGCAGCCGACAGAACTATGGCTACACCTTC
CASSRQNYGYTF
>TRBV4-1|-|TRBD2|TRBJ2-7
TGCGCCAGCAGCCAAGAAGGGACTAGCGGGGCCTACGAGCAGTACTTC
CASSQEGTSGAYEQYF
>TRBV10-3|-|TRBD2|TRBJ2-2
TGTGCCATGCAGACTAGCGGGAACACCGGGGAGCTGTTTTTT
CAMQTSGNTGELFF